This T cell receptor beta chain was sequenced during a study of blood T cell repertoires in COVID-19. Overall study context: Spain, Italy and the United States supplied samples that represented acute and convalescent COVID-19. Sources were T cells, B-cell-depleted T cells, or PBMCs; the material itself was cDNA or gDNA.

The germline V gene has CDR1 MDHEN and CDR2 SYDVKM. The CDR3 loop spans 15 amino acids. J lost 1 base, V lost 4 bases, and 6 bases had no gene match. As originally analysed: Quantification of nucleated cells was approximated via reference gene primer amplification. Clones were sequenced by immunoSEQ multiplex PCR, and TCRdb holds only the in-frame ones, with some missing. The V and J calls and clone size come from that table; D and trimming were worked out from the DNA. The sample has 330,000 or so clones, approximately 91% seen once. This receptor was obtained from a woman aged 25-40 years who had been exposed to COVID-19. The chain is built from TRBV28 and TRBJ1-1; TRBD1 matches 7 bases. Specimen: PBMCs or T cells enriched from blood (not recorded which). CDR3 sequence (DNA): TGTGCCAGCAGTTCGTATAGGGGGCAGAACACTGAAGCTTTCTTT. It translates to CASSSYRGQNTEAFF.